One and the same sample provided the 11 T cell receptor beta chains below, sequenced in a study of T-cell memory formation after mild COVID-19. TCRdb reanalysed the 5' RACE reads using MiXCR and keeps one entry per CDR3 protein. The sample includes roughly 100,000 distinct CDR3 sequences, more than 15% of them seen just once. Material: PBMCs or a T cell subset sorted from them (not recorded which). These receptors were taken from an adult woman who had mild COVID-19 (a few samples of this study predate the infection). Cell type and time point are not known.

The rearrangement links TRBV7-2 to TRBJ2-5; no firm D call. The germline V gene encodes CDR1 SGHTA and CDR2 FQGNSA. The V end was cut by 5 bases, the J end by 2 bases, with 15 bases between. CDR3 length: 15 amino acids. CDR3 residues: CASSPLDGYQETQYF. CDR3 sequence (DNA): TGTGCCAGCAGCCCGCTAGATGGCTATCAAGAGACCCAGTACTTC.

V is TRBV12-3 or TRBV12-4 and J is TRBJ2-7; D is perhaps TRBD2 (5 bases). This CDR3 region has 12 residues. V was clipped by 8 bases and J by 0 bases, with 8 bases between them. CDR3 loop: CASRGSSYEQYF. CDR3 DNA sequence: TGTGCCAGCCGTGGGAGCTCCTACGAGCAGTACTTC.

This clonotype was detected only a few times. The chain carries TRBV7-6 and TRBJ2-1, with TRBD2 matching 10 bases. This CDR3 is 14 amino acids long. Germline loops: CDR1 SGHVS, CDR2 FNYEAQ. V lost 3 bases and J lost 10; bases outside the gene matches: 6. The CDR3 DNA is TGTGCCAGCAGCTTCCTAGCGGGGGCGAGAGAGCAGTTCTTC. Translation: CASSFLAGAREQFF.

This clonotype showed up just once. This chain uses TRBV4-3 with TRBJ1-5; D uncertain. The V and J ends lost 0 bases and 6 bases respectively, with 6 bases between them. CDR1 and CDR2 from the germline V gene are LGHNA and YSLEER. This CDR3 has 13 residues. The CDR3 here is CASSQDLAQPQHF. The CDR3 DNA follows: TGCGCCAGCAGCCAAGATTTAGCTCAGCCCCAGCATTTT.

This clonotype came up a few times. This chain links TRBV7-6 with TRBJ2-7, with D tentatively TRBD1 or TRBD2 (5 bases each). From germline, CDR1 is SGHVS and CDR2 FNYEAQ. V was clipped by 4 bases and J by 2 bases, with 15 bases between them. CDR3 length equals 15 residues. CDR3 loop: CASSSAGTPAYEQYF. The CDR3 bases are TGTGCCAGCAGCTCCGCCGGGACCCCCGCCTACGAGCAGTACTTC.

The CDR3 coding sequence is TGTGCCAGCAGCGTTTCCCCCGATGCGGAGACCCAGTACTTC. It translates to CASSVSPDAETQYF. The chain carries TRBV9 and TRBJ2-5, with D uncertain. This CDR3 region has 14 residues. Trimming removed 2 bases at V and 5 bases at J, with 13 bases between. CDR1 SGDLS and CDR2 YYNGEE come from the germline V gene.

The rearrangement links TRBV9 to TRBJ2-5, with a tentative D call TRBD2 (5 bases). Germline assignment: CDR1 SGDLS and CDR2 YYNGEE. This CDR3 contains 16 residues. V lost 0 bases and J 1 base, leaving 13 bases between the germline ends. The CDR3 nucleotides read TGTGCCAGCAGCGTAGGGGTTAGCGCCTTCCAAGAGACCCAGTACTTC. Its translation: CASSVGVSAFQETQYF.

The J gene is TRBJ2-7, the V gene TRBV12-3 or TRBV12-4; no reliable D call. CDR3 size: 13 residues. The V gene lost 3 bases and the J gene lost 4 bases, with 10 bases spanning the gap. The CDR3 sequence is CASSLPSTYEQYF. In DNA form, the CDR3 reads TGTGCCAGCAGTTTGCCCAGCACTTACGAGCAGTACTTC.

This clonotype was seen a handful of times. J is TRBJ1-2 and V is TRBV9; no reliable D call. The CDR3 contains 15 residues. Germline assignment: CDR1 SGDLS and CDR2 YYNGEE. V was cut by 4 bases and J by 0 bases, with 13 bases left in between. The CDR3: CASSPTDHPNYGYTF. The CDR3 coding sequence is TGTGCCAGCAGCCCGACGGACCATCCTAACTATGGCTACACCTTC.

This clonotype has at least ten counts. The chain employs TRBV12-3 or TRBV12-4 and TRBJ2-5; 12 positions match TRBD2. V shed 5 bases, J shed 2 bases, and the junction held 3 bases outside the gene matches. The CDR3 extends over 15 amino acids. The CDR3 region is CASSPGTSGQETQYF. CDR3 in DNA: TGTGCCAGCAGTCCGGGGACTAGCGGGCAAGAGACCCAGTACTTC.

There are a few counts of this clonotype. CDR3 sequence (DNA): TGCGCCAGCGGAAGGGGCGATGAGCAGTTCTTC. Its translation is CASGRGDEQFF. V and J are TRBV23-1 and TRBJ2-1, with a tentative D call TRBD1 (5 bases). TRBV23-1 is filed as an ORF, its function uncertain. This CDR3 has 11 residues. The germline V and J ends were trimmed by 8 bases and 8 bases, with 10 bases remaining between them.